Detailed here is one TCR beta chain. Original processing notes: The assay estimated nucleated cells by amplifying reference gene primers. Libraries were prepared by immunoSEQ multiplex PCR; TCRdb keeps only in-frame clonotypes and omits some of them. The V and J calls and clone size are taken from that table; D and trimming were inferred from the DNA. The sample shows 200,000 to 300,000 clones, about nine tenths of them seen only once. The sample is drawn from a study of blood T cell repertoires in COVID-19. The overall study: Some COVID-19 samples were acute and others convalescent; all came from the United States, Italy and Spain. PBMCs, B-cell-depleted T cells, or T cells provided the cDNA or gDNA that made up the material.

V was shortened by 4 bases and J by 0 bases, with 16 bases between the two germline ends. Germline V CDR1 and CDR2: SGDLS, YYNGEE. The CDR3 consists of 16 residues. The clonotype was recovered from a person aged 18 to 35 with COVID-19, enrolled during active disease. The sequenced sample was peripheral blood. The J gene is TRBJ1-1, the V gene TRBV9; D ambiguous. CDR3 protein: CASSPQSGVLNTEAFF. The CDR3 DNA sequence: TGTGCCAGCAGCCCTCAGAGCGGGGTTTTGAACACTGAAGCTTTCTTT. The entire variable domain, with the rest obtained from reference TRBV9 and TRBJ1-1, is as follows: DSGVTQTPKHLITATGQRVTLRCSPRSGDLSVYWYQQSLDQGLQFLIQYYNGEERAKGNILERFSAQQFPDLHSELNLSSLELGDSALYFCASSPQSGVLNTEAFFGQGTRLTVV.